Each of the 21 T cell receptor beta chains below was sequenced from the same sample in a study of blood T cell repertoires in COVID-19. TCRdb keeps only in-frame clones here, not all; method: immunoSEQ multiplex PCR. Of about 100,000 clones listed, 87% were seen once; the top ten hold 2% to 2.5%. Sequenced material: peripheral blood. Receptors originate from a man in his fifties or sixties with active COVID-19.

This clone was recorded only once. The chain is built from TRBV12-3 or TRBV12-4 and TRBJ1-1, with 8 bases aligning to TRBD1. V shed 6 bases, J shed 7 bases, and the junction held 7 bases outside the gene matches. This CDR3 has 13 residues. The CDR3 loop reads CASRLQGGVEAFF. CDR3 bases: TGTGCCAGCAGGCTACAGGGGGGTGTTGAAGCTTTCTTT.

V gene TRBV29-1 combines with J gene TRBJ2-3; 10 bases agree with TRBD2. Trimming removed 4 bases from V and 2 bases from J; junction bases left unmatched: 3. The length of the CDR3 is 14 residues. Looked up from germline, CDR1 is SQVTM and CDR2 is ANQGSEA. As DNA, the CDR3 is TGCAGCGTTGGGCTAGCGGGGGCCACAGATACGCAGTATTTT. Translating gives CSVGLAGATDTQYF.

V usage is TRBV3-1 (or the pseudogene TRBV3-2) and J usage is TRBJ2-6; D might be TRBD2 (5 bases). V lost 6 bases to trimming and J lost 0 bases, with 15 bases between them. The V gene's germline CDR1 is LGHDT and CDR2 YNNKEL (reference sequence). This CDR3 is built from 17 residues. CDR3 nucleotides: TGTGCCAGCAGTTCAGATGGGAGATCCTCTGGGGCCAACGTCCTGACTTTC. Translated: CASSSDGRSSGANVLTF.

The V call is TRBV30, the J call TRBJ1-1, with D perhaps matching TRBD1 (6 bases). CDR1 and CDR2 (germline): GTSNPN, SVGIG (reference sequence). The CDR3 is 12 residues long. Trimming took 7 bases from V and 2 from J, leaving 11 bases between them. The CDR3 is CASNRDNTEAFF. The CDR3 DNA reads as TGTGCCTCCAACAGGGATAACACTGAAGCTTTCTTT.

This clone showed up just a few times. The chain uses TRBV10-3 and TRBJ2-1, with 10 bases lining up with TRBD2. Trimming removed 5 bases from V and 3 bases from J; junction bases left unmatched: 4. Germline CDR1 is ENHRY and CDR2 is SYGVKD. The CDR3 runs 15 residues. CDR3 sequence: CAISPSGGDYNEQFF. The CDR3 DNA sequence: TGTGCCATCAGTCCTAGCGGGGGAGACTACAATGAGCAGTTCTTC.

This rearrangement joins TRBV9 to TRBJ1-1, with 12 positions matching TRBD1. Germline lookup yields CDR1 SGDLS and CDR2 YYNGEE. J lost 0 bases, V lost 4 bases, and 4 bases had no gene match. This CDR3 contains 16 residues. CDR3 loop: CASSSGQGAMNTEAFF. The CDR3 coding sequence is TGTGCCAGCAGCTCGGGACAGGGGGCGATGAACACTGAAGCTTTCTTT.

The chain uses TRBV18 and TRBJ2-2; 7 nucleotides align to TRBD1. J lost 1 base, V lost 2 bases, and 4 bases had no gene match. The CDR3 runs 16 residues. The germline V gene encodes CDR1 KGHSH and CDR2 LQKENI. As DNA, the CDR3 is TGTGCCAGCTCACCAGAGGGGGCGAGGAACACCGGGGAGCTGTTTTTT. Translation: CASSPEGARNTGELFF.

The V gene is TRBV2, the J gene TRBJ2-7; TRBD2 agrees at 14 bases. CDR1 and CDR2 from the germline V gene are SNHLY and FYNNEI. With 8 bases clipped from V and 5 bases from J, the junction kept 5 bases outside the gene matches. The CDR3 extends over 14 amino acids. The CDR3 region is CASLGLAGGNEQYF. Here the CDR3 DNA reads TGTGCCAGCCTAGGACTAGCGGGGGGTAACGAGCAGTACTTC.

This rearrangement joins TRBV5-4 to TRBJ2-3; D is possibly TRBD2 (5 bases). The CDR3 contains 13 residues. V gave up 2 bases and J gave up 5 bases, with 9 bases separating them. Germline V CDR1 and CDR2: SGHNT, YYREEE (reference sequence). The CDR3 protein is CASSFNRGDTQYF. The CDR3 DNA sequence: TGTGCCAGCAGCTTTAATCGGGGAGATACGCAGTATTTT.

The gene calls are TRBV5-8 and TRBJ1-5; maybe TRBD1 (6 bases). Trimming pared 4 bases from V and 0 bases from J, leaving 17 bases between. This CDR3 has 17 amino acids. CDR1 and CDR2 (germline): SGHTS, YDEGEE. CDR3 sequence (DNA): TGTGCCAGCAGCCGTGGGGGCAGGGCTCATAGCAATCAGCCCCAGCATTTT. It is translated as CASSRGGRAHSNQPQHF.

The chain recombines TRBV15 with TRBJ2-7, with D perhaps matching TRBD1 (5 bases). This CDR3 is built from 15 residues. The V gene lost 3 bases and the J gene lost 3 bases, with 15 bases spanning the gap. Germline loops: CDR1 LNHNV, CDR2 YYDKDF (reference sequence). The CDR3 here is CATSRRQPLYYEQYF. CDR3 in DNA: TGTGCCACCAGCAGGAGACAGCCATTGTACTACGAGCAGTACTTC.

The chain has TRBV3-1 (or the pseudogene TRBV3-2) and TRBJ2-7; 7 nucleotides align to TRBD1. Germline loops: CDR1 LGHDT, CDR2 YNNKEL (reference sequence). The CDR3 has 12 residues. With V trimmed by 3 bases and J by 6 bases, 2 bases remained unmatched. CDR3 in DNA: TGTGCCAGCAGCCAGTCAGGGGGCGAGCAGTACTTC. The encoded protein is CASSQSGGEQYF.

This clone was seen a few times. V is TRBV19 and J is TRBJ1-4; TRBD1 matches 11 bases. Germline-derived CDR1 and CDR2 are LNHDA and SQIVND (reference sequence). V gave up 6 bases and J gave up 8 bases; unmatched junction bases: 8. The CDR3 loop spans 15 amino acids. This CDR3 is CASSPLWDRGEKLFF. The CDR3 region has the DNA TGTGCCAGTAGCCCACTTTGGGACAGGGGGGAAAAACTGTTTTTT.

V is TRBV9 and J is TRBJ1-2; 7 bases are a match to TRBD1. V lost 3 bases to trimming and J lost 4 bases; unmatched junction nucleotides: 6. Germline V gives CDR1 SGDLS, CDR2 YYNGEE. The CDR3 runs 14 residues. For the CDR3, the DNA is TGTGCCAGCAGCGGGGACAGCCATTTCTATGGCTACACCTTC. This sequence encodes CASSGDSHFYGYTF.

The chain employs TRBV5-1 and TRBJ2-5; 12 nucleotides line up with TRBD2. After removal of 3 bases from V and 1 base from J, the junction contained 4 bases not matched to a gene. The CDR3 totals 16 residues. Per germline, CDR1 SGHRS and CDR2 YFSETQ. The CDR3 spells CASSWGTSGPQETQYF. CDR3 nucleotide sequence: TGCGCCAGCAGCTGGGGGACTAGCGGGCCCCAAGAGACCCAGTACTTC.

This chain connects TRBV9 to TRBJ2-3, with TRBD2 as a possible D gene (5 bases). V was shortened by 3 bases and J by 6 bases, with 14 bases between the two germline ends. The V gene's germline CDR1 is SGDLS and CDR2 YYNGEE. The CDR3 has 14 residues. The CDR3, as DNA: TGTGCCAGCAGCGCCCCGGGGATGGTGGATACGCAGTATTTT. Translation: CASSAPGMVDTQYF.

This clone was observed once. The chain has TRBV5-4 and TRBJ1-5; D remains ambiguous. Trimming took 3 bases from V and 7 from J, leaving 8 bases between them. This CDR3 region has 12 residues. In germline, CDR1 is SGHNT, CDR2 YYREEE (reference sequence). CDR3 DNA sequence: TGTGCCAGCAGCTCCCACGGGCAGCCCCAGCATTTT. It specifies CASSSHGQPQHF.

The chain is built from TRBV2 and TRBJ1-5, with TRBD1 identical over 9 bases. V shed 7 bases, J shed 0 bases, and the junction held 13 bases outside the gene matches. Germline V gene sequence: CDR1 SNHLY, CDR2 FYNNEI. There are 18 residues in the CDR3. The CDR3 region is CASKGDRVSSGSNQPQHF. CDR3 nucleotides: TGTGCCAGCAAGGGGGACAGGGTCTCGTCGGGTAGCAATCAGCCCCAGCATTTT.

In this sample, this clone turned up once. The chain uses TRBV6-1 and TRBJ1-1; D is ambiguous. Looked up from germline, CDR1 is MNHNS and CDR2 is SASEGT. The V end lost 3 bases, the J end lost 7 bases, and 9 bases lay between the germline ends. The CDR3 spans 12 residues. The CDR3 loop is CASSETLSEAFF. The CDR3 bases are TGTGCCAGCAGTGAGACTTTAAGTGAAGCTTTCTTT.

The V gene is TRBV2, the J gene TRBJ2-3; 9 nucleotides match TRBD1. From germline, CDR1 is SNHLY and CDR2 FYNNEI. The CDR3 has 14 residues. Trimming cost V 4 bases and J 6 bases; bases outside gene matches: 5. CDR3 amino acids: CASSGQGVWDTQYF. The CDR3 DNA reads as TGTGCCAGCAGTGGACAGGGGGTTTGGGATACGCAGTATTTT.

The gene calls are TRBV11-3 and TRBJ2-1, with 11 bases aligning to TRBD2. The CDR3 covers 13 residues. V gave up 5 bases and J gave up 9 bases; unmatched junction bases: 3. CDR1 and CDR2 from the germline V gene are SGHNT and YENEEA. The CDR3 DNA is TGTGCCAGCAGCGCACTAGCGGGGGCTGAGCAGTTCTTC. Translation: CASSALAGAEQFF. The full variable domain, in which reference TRBV11-3 and TRBJ2-1 provide the parts outside the CDR3, is EAGVVQSPRYKIIEKKQPVAFWCNPISGHNTLYWYLQNLGQGPELLIRYENEEAVDDSQLPKDRFSAERLKGVDSTLKIQPAELGDSAVYLCASSALAGAEQFFGPGTRLTVL.